Listed below are T cell receptor beta chains from one sample, sequenced in a study of CD8 T cells in ankylosing spondylitis. From the 5' RACE reads, TCRdb called clonotypes with MiXCR, one entry per CDR3 protein. Among 450,000 to 550,000 distinct CDR3 sequences listed, roughly 5% were seen once. Source material: blood, either unsorted or a sorted T cell fraction (not recorded which). Receptors originate from a male donor with ankylosing spondylitis. Each CDR3 is given with its conserved first and last residue. The D gene is left open where the match is weak. Some rows mark clone size as missing; the rest say once, few, many or name a class of expanded clone.

j_gene | v_gene | d_gene | abundance | CDR3aa | CDR3nt
TRBJ2-3 | TRBV12-3/TRBV12-4 | NA | many | CASSFEVDTQYF | TGTGCCAGCAGTTTTGAGGTGGATACGCAGTATTTT
TRBJ1-1 | TRBV5-1 | TRBD1 | NA | CASSPLGSGGKTEAFF | TGCGCCAGCAGCCCCCTGGGGTCAGGGGGAAAGACTGAAGCTTTCTTT
TRBJ2-5 | TRBV29-1 | TRBD2 | many | CSVVPLSLAAQETQYF | TGCAGCGTTGTTCCGCTATCACTAGCGGCCCAAGAGACCCAGTACTTC
TRBJ1-5 | TRBV6-1 | NA | many | CASSPMTGLGNQPQHF | TGTGCCAGCAGTCCAATGACAGGTCTCGGCAATCAGCCCCAGCATTTT
TRBJ2-7 | TRBV18 | TRBD1 | many | CASSQTGTSAEQYF | TGTGCCAGCTCCCAGACAGGGACCTCGGCCGAGCAGTACTTC
TRBJ2-3 | TRBV20-1 | NA | many | CSAQRDGFTDTQYF | TGCAGTGCCCAGCGCGATGGTTTCACAGATACGCAGTATTTT
TRBJ2-2 | TRBV10-3 | NA | many | CAISVEDNTGELFF | TGTGCCATCAGTGTCGAGGACAACACCGGGGAGCTGTTTTTT
TRBJ1-2 | TRBV20-1 | NA | few | CSARGQLLYAGYTF | TGCAGTGCTAGAGGGCAGCTACTTTATGCGGGCTACACCTTC
TRBJ2-3 | TRBV15 | TRBD2 | many | CATSRGRTSGSTDTQYF | TGTGCCACCAGCAGAGGCAGGACTAGCGGTAGCACAGATACGCAGTATTTT
TRBJ2-1 | TRBV25-1 | TRBD2 | many | CASSSRRGLGSNEQFF | TGTGCCAGCAGTAGCCGGCGGGGGTTAGGGAGCAATGAGCAGTTCTTC
TRBJ2-7 | TRBV29-1 | NA | many | CSVVAGAVSYEQYF | TGCAGCGTCGTGGCGGGGGCCGTCTCCTACGAGCAGTACTTC
TRBJ1-6 | TRBV12-3/TRBV12-4 | NA | many | CASSSSSRSSYNSPLHF | TGTGCCAGCAGCAGCTCATCCAGGAGCTCCTATAATTCACCCCTCCACTTT
TRBJ2-7 | TRBV20-1 | TRBD1 | NA | CSANNREGANRLYEQYF | TGCAGTGCTAATAATCGCGAGGGGGCTAATCGTTTATACGAGCAGTACTTC
TRBJ1-1 | TRBV6-1 | TRBD1 | many | CASSDRHRGLGTEAFF | TGTGCCAGCAGTGATAGACACAGGGGGCTGGGAACTGAAGCTTTCTTT
TRBJ1-4 | TRBV6-5 | NA | many | CASSYSFGQGGEKLFF | TGTGCCAGCAGTTACTCGTTCGGGCAGGGTGGGGAAAAACTGTTTTTT
TRBJ1-2 | TRBV6-6 | NA | many | CASSSGISYGYTF | TGTGCCAGCAGTTCAGGAATTAGCTATGGCTACACCTTC
TRBJ2-3 | TRBV5-5 | NA | many | CASSPRTNTDTQYF | TGTGCCAGCAGCCCCCGGACTAACACAGATACGCAGTATTTT
TRBJ2-1 | TRBV28 | TRBD2 | NA | CASSFLSGSYNEQFF | TGTGCCAGCAGTTTTCTTAGCGGGAGTTACAATGAGCAGTTCTTC
TRBJ2-2 | TRBV4-3 | NA | few | CASSQDLKPYLNTGELFF | TGCGCCAGCAGCCAAGATCTTAAGCCGTACCTTAACACCGGGGAGCTGTTTTTT
TRBJ1-1 | TRBV27 | NA | many | CASTTRMNTEAFF | TGTGCCAGCACGACCCGGATGAACACTGAAGCTTTCTTT
TRBJ2-5 | TRBV5-1 | NA | many | CASSFLMREETQYF | TGCGCCAGCAGCTTCTTAATGAGGGAAGAGACCCAGTACTTC
TRBJ2-7 | TRBV21-1 | NA | NA | CASGTAYEQYF | TGTGCCAGCGGGACGGCCTACGAGCAGTACTTC
TRBJ2-1 | TRBV6-2/TRBV6-3 | NA | many | CASSYSSPDEQFF | TGTGCCAGCAGTTACTCGAGTCCCGATGAGCAGTTCTTC
TRBJ2-1 | TRBV7-2 | TRBD2 | few | CASSSWTSGPGYNEQFF | TGTGCCAGCAGCTCGTGGACTAGCGGGCCTGGGTACAATGAGCAGTTCTTC